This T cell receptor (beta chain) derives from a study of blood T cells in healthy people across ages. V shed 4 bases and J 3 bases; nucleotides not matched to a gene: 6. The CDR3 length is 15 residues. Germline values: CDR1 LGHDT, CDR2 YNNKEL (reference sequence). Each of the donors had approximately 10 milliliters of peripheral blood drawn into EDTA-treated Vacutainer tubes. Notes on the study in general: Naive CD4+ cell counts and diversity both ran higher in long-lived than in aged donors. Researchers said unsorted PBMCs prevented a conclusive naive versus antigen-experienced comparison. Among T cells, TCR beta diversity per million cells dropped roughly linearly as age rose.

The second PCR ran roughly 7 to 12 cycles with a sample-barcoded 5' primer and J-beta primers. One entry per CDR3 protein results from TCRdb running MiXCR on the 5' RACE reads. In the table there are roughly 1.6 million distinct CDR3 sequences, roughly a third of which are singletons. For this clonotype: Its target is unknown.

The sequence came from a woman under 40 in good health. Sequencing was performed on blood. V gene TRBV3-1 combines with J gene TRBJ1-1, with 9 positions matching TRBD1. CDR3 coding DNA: TGTGCCAGCAGCCCAGACAGGGGGAGGGACACTGAAGCTTTCTTT. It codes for CASSPDRGRDTEAFF.